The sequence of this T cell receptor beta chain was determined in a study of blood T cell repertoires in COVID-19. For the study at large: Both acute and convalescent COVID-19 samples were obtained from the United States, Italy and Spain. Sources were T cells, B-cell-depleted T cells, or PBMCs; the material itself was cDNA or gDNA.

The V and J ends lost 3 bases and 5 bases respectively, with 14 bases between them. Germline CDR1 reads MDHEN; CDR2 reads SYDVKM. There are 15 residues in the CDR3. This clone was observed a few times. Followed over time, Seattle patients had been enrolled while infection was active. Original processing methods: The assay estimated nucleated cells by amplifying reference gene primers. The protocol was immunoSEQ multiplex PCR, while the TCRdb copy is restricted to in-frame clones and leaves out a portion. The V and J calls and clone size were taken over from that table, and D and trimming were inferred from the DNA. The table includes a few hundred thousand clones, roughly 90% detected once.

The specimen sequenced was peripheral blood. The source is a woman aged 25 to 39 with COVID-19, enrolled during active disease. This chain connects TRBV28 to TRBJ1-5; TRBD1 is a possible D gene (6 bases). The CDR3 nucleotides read TGTGCCAGCAGTTTTCTCCTGGCAGGGGATCAGCCCCAGCATTTT. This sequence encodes CASSFLLAGDQPQHF. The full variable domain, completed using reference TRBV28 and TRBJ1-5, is DVKVTQSSRYLVKRTGEKVFLECVQDMDHENMFWYRQDPGLGLRLIYFSYDVKMKEKGDIPEGYSVSREKKERFSLILESASTNQTSMYLCASSFLLAGDQPQHFGDGTRLSIL.